This TCR beta chain was identified during a study of control samples from healthy donors and cancer patients. The repertoire was sequenced with immunoSEQ multiplex PCR; TCRdb's copy has only in-frame clones and lacks some. The data show 65,000 to 75,000 clones, more than 75% seen once. CDR3 length: 15 amino acids. Germline loops: CDR1 SGHRS, CDR2 YFSETQ. With 4 bases clipped from V and 2 bases from J, the junction kept 8 bases outside the gene matches. This receptor was taken from a woman aged 45-60 years in good health. Sequencing was performed on blood. The chain carries TRBV5-1 and TRBJ1-2, with 7 nucleotides matching TRBD1. The CDR3 loop is CASSINRGENYGYTF. Written as DNA, the CDR3 is TGCGCCAGCAGCATAAACAGGGGAGAAAACTATGGCTACACCTTC.